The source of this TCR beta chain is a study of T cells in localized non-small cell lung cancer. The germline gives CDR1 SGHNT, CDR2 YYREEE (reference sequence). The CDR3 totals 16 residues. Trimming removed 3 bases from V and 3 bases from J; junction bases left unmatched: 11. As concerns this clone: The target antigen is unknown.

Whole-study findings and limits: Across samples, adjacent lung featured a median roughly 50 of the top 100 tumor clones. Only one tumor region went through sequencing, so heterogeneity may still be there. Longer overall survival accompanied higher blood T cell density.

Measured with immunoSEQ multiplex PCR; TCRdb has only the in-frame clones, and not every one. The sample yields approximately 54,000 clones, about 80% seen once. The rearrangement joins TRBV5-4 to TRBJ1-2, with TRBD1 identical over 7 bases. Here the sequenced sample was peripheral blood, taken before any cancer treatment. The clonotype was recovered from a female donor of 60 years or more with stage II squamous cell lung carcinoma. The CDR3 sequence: CASSSGTDRRHYGYTF. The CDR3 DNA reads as TGTGCCAGCAGCTCGGGAACGGACAGGAGGCACTATGGCTACACCTTC.